This TCR beta chain was sequenced for a study of post-analysis software for immune sequencing data. Points from the study as a whole: A significant reduction in normalized Chao1 diversity was observed in multiple sclerosis patients versus controls. TRBV segments more frequent in patients than in controls numbered roughly 5 and included TRBV5-6, TRBV5-1 and TRBV20-1.

The CDR3 has 15 residues. Trimming took 5 bases from V and 1 from J, leaving 12 bases between them. In regard to this clonotype: Its antigen is unidentified. A read error may be the cause here, since a much bigger clone is one base away.

Prepared TCR beta cDNA libraries contained unique molecular identifiers. TCRdb re-derived calls from the PCR reads in MiXCR, one entry per CDR3 protein. The sample shows around 200,000 distinct CDR3 sequences, 29% of them seen only once. The sequence derives from a girl under 18 with multiple sclerosis. The sample taken for sequencing was blood. The chain carries TRBV12-3 or TRBV12-4 and TRBJ2-4, with D tentatively TRBD2 (5 bases). The CDR3 spells CASSPSNGAKNIQYF. The CDR3 DNA reads as TGTGCCAGCAGTCCTAGCAACGGGGCCAAAAACATTCAGTACTTC.